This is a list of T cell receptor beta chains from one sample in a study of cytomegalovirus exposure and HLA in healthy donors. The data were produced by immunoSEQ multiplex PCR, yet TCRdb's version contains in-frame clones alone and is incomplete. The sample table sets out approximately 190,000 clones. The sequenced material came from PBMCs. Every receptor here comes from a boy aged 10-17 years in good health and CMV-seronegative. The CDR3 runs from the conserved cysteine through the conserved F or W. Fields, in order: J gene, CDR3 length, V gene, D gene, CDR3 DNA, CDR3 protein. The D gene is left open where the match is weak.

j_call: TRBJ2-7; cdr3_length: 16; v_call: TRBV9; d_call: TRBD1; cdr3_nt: TGTGCCAGCAGCGCCCAACGGACAGGGAACCCCTACGAGCAGTACTTC; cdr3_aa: CASSAQRTGNPYEQYF
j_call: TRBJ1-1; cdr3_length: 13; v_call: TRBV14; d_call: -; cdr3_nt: TGTGCCAGCAGCCGCCTTACTCAGCGGGGAGCTTTCTTT; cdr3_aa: CASSRLTQRGAFF
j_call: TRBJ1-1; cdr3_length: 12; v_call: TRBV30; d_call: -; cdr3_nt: TGTGCCTGCTTCTCGACCGGGTTTGCAGCTTTCTTT; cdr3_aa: CACFSTGFAAFF
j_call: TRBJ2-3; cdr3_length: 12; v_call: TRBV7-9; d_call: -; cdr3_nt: TGTGCCAGCAGCTCAACAACAGATACGCAGTATTTT; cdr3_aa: CASSSTTDTQYF
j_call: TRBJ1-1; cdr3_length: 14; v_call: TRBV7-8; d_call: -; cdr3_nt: TGTGCCAGCAGCTCCCGGACAGAGAACACTGAAGCTTTCTTT; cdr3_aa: CASSSRTENTEAFF
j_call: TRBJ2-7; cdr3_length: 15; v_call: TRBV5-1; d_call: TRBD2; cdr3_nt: TGCGCCAGCAGCTTGGACCCCGGGGGGGCAGGAGAGCAGTACTTC; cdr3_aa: CASSLDPGGAGEQYF
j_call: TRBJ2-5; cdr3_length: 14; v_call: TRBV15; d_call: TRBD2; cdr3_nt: TGTGCCACCAGCGGGACTAGCGGGAAAGAGACCCAGTACTTC; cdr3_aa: CATSGTSGKETQYF
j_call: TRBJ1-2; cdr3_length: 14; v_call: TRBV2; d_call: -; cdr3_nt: TGTGCCAGCAGCCCTCCCCAGGGAAACTATGGCTACACCTTC; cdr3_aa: CASSPPQGNYGYTF
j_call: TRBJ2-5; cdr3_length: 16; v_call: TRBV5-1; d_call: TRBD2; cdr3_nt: TGCGCCAGCAGCTTGTCGCTAGCGGGGAACCAAGAGACCCAGTACTTC; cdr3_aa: CASSLSLAGNQETQYF
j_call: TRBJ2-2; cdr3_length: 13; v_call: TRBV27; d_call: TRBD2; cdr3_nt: TGTGCCAGCAGTACTAGCGGTGCGCGTGAGCTGTTTTTT; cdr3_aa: CASSTSGARELFF
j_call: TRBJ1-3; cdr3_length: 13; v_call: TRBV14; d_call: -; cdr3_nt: TGTGCCAGCAGCCAAGGACTTGGAAACACCATATATTTT; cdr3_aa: CASSQGLGNTIYF
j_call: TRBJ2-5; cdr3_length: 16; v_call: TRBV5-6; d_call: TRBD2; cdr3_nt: TGTGCCAGCAGCTTGGCCCGACTAGCGGGGAAAGAGACCCAGTACTTC; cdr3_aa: CASSLARLAGKETQYF
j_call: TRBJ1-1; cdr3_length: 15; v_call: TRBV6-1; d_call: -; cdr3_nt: TGTGCCAGCAGGGAACAGGGAAGTGGGAACACTGAAGCTTTCTTT; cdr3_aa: CASREQGSGNTEAFF
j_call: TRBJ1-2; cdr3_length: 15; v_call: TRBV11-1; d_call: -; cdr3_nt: TGTGCCAGCAGCTTAGCGGGCAGGGAAGAATATGGCTACACCTTC; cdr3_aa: CASSLAGREEYGYTF
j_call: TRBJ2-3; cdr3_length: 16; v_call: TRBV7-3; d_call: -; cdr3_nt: TGTGCCAGCAGTTCAGAAAGCGGAACTAGCACAGATACGCAGTATTTT; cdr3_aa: CASSSESGTSTDTQYF
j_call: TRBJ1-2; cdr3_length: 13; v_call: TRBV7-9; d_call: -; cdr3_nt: TGTGCCAGCAGCTTGGGTGCCGGAGAAGGCTACACCTTC; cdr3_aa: CASSLGAGEGYTF
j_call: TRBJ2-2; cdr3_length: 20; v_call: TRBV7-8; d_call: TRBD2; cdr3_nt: TGTGCCAGCAGCTTCGCTGCCCTTATGACTAGCGGGGGGTTTTACGGGGAGCTGTTTTTT; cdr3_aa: CASSFAALMTSGGFYGELFF
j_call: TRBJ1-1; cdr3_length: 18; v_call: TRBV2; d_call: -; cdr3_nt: TGTGCCAGCAGTGAAGATTGGAGCGGAGGGGAGGTGATTTCTGAAGCTTTCTTT; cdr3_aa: CASSEDWSGGEVISEAFF
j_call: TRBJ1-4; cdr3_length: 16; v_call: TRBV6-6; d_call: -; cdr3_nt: TGTGCCAGCAGTTACTCGATGAGCCAGGGCTTTGAAAAACTGTTTTTT; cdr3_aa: CASSYSMSQGFEKLFF
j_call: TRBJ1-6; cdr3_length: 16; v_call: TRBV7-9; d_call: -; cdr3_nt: TGTGCCAGCAGCGTCGGACGACAGGCCCGGGGTTCACCCCTCCACTTT; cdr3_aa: CASSVGRQARGSPLHF
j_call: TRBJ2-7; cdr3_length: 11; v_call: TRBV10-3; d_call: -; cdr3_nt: TGTGCCATCAGTGAAGGCGGGGAGCAGTACTTC; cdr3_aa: CAISEGGEQYF